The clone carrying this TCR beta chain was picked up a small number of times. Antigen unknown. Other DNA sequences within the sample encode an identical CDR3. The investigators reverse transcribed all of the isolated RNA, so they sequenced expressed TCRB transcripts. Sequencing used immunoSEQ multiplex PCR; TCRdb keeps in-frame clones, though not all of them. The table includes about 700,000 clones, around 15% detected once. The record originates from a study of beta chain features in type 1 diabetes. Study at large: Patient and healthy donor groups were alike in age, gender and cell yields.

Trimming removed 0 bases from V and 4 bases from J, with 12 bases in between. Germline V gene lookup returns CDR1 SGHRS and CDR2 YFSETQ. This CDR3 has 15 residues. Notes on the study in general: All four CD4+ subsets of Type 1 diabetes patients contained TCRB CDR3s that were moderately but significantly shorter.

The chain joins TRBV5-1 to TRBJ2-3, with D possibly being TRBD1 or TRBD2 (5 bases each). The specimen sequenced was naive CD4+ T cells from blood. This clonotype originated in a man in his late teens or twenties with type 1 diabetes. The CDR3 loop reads CASSLAGDVADTQYF. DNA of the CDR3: TGCGCCAGCAGCTTGGCCGGGGACGTCGCAGATACGCAGTATTTT.